In this sample, the clone carrying this T cell receptor (beta chain) turned up many times. This entry comes from a study of blood T cell repertoires in COVID-19. Study context: Acute-phase and convalescent COVID-19 samples originated in the United States, Italy and Spain. T cells, B-cell-depleted T cells, or PBMCs provided the cDNA or gDNA that served as material.

The V gene's germline CDR1 is SEHNR and CDR2 FQNEAQ (reference sequence). The CDR3 loop spans 15 amino acids. Trimming took 1 base from V and 5 from J, leaving 12 bases between them. This table comes from immunoSEQ multiplex PCR, and its TCRdb copy is limited to in-frame clones, with some not included. The sample consists of 80,000 to 100,000 clones, roughly 80% of them appearing once. This receptor was identified in a man between 60 and 70 years old with acute or convalescent COVID-19. The gene calls are TRBV7-9 and TRBJ1-5; no reliable D call. The specimen sequenced was peripheral blood. In DNA form, the CDR3 reads TGTGCCAGCAGCTTAGACCCGGCGGCAGATCAGCCCCAGCATTTT. Its protein product is CASSLDPAADQPQHF.